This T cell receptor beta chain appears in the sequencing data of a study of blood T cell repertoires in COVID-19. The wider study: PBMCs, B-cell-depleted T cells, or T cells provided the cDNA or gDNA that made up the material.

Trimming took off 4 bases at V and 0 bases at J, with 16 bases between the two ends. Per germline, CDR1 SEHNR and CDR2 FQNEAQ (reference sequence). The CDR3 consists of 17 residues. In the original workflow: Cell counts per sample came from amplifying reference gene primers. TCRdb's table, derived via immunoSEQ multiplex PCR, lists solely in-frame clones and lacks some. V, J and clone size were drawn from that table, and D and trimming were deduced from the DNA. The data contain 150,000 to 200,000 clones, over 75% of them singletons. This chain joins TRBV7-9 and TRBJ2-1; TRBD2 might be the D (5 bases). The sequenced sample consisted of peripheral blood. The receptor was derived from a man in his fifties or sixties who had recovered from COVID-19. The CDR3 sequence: CASSSVGVLDSYNEQFF. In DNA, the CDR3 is TGTGCCAGCAGCTCCGTCGGGGTATTGGACTCCTACAATGAGCAGTTCTTC.